This TCR beta chain was sequenced in a study of beta chain features in type 1 diabetes. Whole-study results and caveats: Junctions at VDJ sites from type 1 diabetes patients had fewer insertions and more deletions. Healthy donors had naive, central memory and Treg TCRB repertoires that appeared less similar than those seen among patients.

As every portion of the isolated RNA was reverse transcribed, the sequencing read expressed TCRB transcripts. Naive, central memory and regulatory T cell samples yielded roughly 3.6 million reads on average. The assay was immunoSEQ multiplex PCR, and TCRdb's table has in-frame clones only and misses some. The sample contains about 160,000 clones, approximately 9% of which appear only once. In its sample, this clone was seen a few times. Its antigen remains unknown. Germline CDR1 and CDR2: MNHEY and SVGAGI. This CDR3 has 13 residues. The V end lost 1 base, the J end lost 5 bases, and 5 bases lay between the germline ends.

The chain combines TRBV6-5 with TRBJ2-2; D remains ambiguous. This TCR derives from a young woman in good health. Sequencing was performed on central memory CD4+ T cells from blood. CDR3 nucleotide sequence: TGTGCCAGCAGTTACTATCGGACCGGGGAGCTGTTTTTT. Its translation is CASSYYRTGELFF.